This TCR beta chain was recovered during a study of technical replicates of blood from several donors. Trimming took off 8 bases at V and 4 bases at J, with 11 bases between the two ends. The CDR3 spans 12 residues. CDR1 is WNHNN and CDR2 is SYGVQD in the germline V gene (reference sequence). The table lists this clone with a count of one. The table came from immunoSEQ multiplex PCR; TCRdb's copy has only in-frame clones and leaves some out. The data contain almost 70,000 clones, roughly 93% of them singletons. The V gene is TRBV10-1, the J gene TRBJ1-1, with D uncertain. Input material: T cells isolated from PBMCs. This clonotype originated in a human donor in good health. This chain's CDR3 is CASPARSTEAFF. Here the CDR3 DNA reads TGCGCCAGCCCGGCGAGGAGCACTGAAGCTTTCTTT.